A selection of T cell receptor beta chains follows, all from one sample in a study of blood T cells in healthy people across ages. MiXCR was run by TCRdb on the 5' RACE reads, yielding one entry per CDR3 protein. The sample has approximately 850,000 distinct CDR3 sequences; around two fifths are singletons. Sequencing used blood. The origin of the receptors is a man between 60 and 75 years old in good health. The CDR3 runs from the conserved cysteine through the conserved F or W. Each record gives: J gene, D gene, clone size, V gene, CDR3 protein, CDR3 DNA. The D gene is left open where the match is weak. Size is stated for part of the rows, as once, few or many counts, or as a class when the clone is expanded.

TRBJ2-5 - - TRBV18 CASSPKFLAVQETQYF TGTGCCAGCTCACCAAAATTCCTTGCGGTCCAAGAGACCCAGTACTTC
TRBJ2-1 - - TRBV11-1 CASSAAVVSYNEQFF TGTGCCAGCAGCGCGGCGGTTGTTAGCTACAATGAGCAGTTCTTC
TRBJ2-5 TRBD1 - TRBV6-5 CVSSPGQFQETQYF TGTGTCAGCAGTCCGGGACAGTTCCAAGAGACCCAGTACTTC
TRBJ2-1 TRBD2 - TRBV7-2 CASSLMAGGNEQFF TGTGCCAGCAGCTTAATGGCGGGGGGGAATGAGCAGTTCTTC
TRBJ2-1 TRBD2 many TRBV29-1 CSGGLAGYNEQFF TGCAGCGGGGGGCTAGCGGGCTACAATGAGCAGTTCTTC
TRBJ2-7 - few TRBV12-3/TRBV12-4 CASSFVAGSTYEQYF TGTGCCAGCAGTTTCGTTGCGGGGAGCACCTACGAGCAGTACTTC
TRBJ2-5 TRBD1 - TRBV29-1 CSVHTGTGYNEQYF TGCAGTGTTCACACCGGGACAGGCTACAATGAGCAGTACTTC
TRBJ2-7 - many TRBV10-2 CASSDASGSSYEQYF TGCGCCAGCAGTGACGCCTCGGGCAGTTCCTACGAGCAGTACTTC
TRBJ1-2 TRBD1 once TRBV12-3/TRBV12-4 CASSHKRTGLVDGYTF TGTGCCAGCAGCCATAAACGGACAGGGTTAGTCGATGGCTACACCTTC
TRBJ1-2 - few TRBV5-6 CASSFPGARDYTF TGTGCCAGCAGTTTCCCAGGGGCAAGGGACTACACCTTC
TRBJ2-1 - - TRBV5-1 CASSFISDEQFF TGCGCCAGCAGCTTCATTTCCGATGAGCAGTTCTTC
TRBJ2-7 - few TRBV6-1 CASSEFRGGGYEQYF TGTGCCAGCAGTGAATTTCGGGGAGGGGGTTACGAGCAGTACTTC
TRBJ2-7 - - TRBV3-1 CASSQDDTGLFYEQYF TGTGCCAGCAGCCAAGACGATACAGGGTTATTTTACGAGCAGTACTTC
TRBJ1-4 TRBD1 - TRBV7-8 CASSLADRGDNEKLFF TGTGCCAGCAGCTTAGCTGACAGGGGAGATAATGAAAAACTGTTTTTT